This passage covers 24 T cell receptor beta chains from one sample sequenced in a study of blood T cell repertoires in COVID-19. Measured with immunoSEQ multiplex PCR; TCRdb has only the in-frame clones, and not every one. The sample includes around 50,000 clones, roughly 90% seen only once; the top ten take roughly a fifth. Source material: peripheral blood. These receptors were taken from a woman of 80 years or more with COVID-19, enrolled during active disease.

The chain links TRBV6-1 to TRBJ1-4; no reliable D call. The CDR3 totals 15 residues. V dropped 2 bases and J dropped 6 bases, with 13 bases sitting between them. CDR1 and CDR2 from the germline V gene are MNHNS and SASEGT. DNA for the CDR3: TGTGCCAGCAGTGAATATGATACTAGGGATGAAAAACTGTTTTTT. The encoded protein is CASSEYDTRDEKLFF.

The chain combines TRBV18 with TRBJ1-5; tentatively, D is TRBD1 (5 bases). V lost 6 bases and J 5 bases, leaving 11 bases between the germline ends. The CDR3 runs 13 residues. Germline V gene sequence: CDR1 KGHSH, CDR2 LQKENI. Here the CDR3 reads CASSSGRDQPQHF. As DNA, the CDR3 is TGTGCCAGCTCGTCAGGGAGGGATCAGCCCCAGCATTTT.

V is TRBV29-1 and J is TRBJ2-1; TRBD2 matches 7 bases. Losses at the gene ends were 4 bases for V and 0 bases for J; bases not matched to a gene: 3. The CDR3 runs 14 residues. Germline V gene sequence: CDR1 SQVTM, CDR2 ANQGSEA. The CDR3 is CSVGGGGSYNEQFF. The CDR3 DNA reads TGCAGCGTTGGGGGCGGGGGCTCCTACAATGAGCAGTTCTTC.

The rearrangement uses TRBV2 and TRBJ2-7; D may be TRBD2 (6 bases). The CDR3 is made up of 16 amino acids. V was pared by 2 bases and J by 5 bases, with 19 bases between. In germline, CDR1 is SNHLY, CDR2 FYNNEI. The CDR3 DNA sequence: TGTGCCAGCAGTGAACCTAGCGCCCGAATCGGGAACGAGCAGTACTTC. Translation gives CASSEPSARIGNEQYF.

J is TRBJ2-3 and V is TRBV6-1; 7 nucleotides line up with TRBD2. Germline trimming cut 4 bases from V and 2 bases from J; bases unmatched to any gene: 6. Germline lookup yields CDR1 MNHNS and CDR2 SASEGT. The CDR3 length is 15 residues. The CDR3 sequence is CASSGLARATDTQYF. The CDR3 DNA reads as TGTGCCAGCAGTGGACTAGCCCGGGCCACAGATACGCAGTATTTT.

The chain has TRBV2 and TRBJ1-1, with a tentative D call TRBD1 (5 bases). The CDR3 loop spans 13 amino acids. The V end was cut by 4 bases, the J end by 2 bases, with 8 bases between. Germline V lookup: CDR1 SNHLY, CDR2 FYNNEI. CDR3 nucleotide sequence: TGTGCCAGCAGTGTCGGGGGAAACACTGAAGCTTTCTTT. Translation gives CASSVGGNTEAFF.

V usage is TRBV29-1 and J usage is TRBJ1-1, with 7 bases identical to TRBD1. With 5 bases clipped from V and 0 bases from J, the junction kept 6 bases outside the gene matches. Germline V lookup: CDR1 SQVTM, CDR2 ANQGSEA. This CDR3 contains 14 residues. Here the CDR3 reads CSVSTGPMNTEAFF. The CDR3 region has the DNA TGCAGCGTTTCGACAGGGCCTATGAACACTGAAGCTTTCTTT.

The chain carries TRBV14 and TRBJ2-3; D is ambiguous. The CDR3 runs 13 residues. Trimming left V 0 bases short and J 6 bases short, with 7 bases between. Per the germline V gene, CDR1 is SGHDN and CDR2 is FVKESK. This CDR3 reads CASSQDIRDTQYF. Written as DNA, the CDR3 is TGTGCCAGCAGCCAAGATATACGGGATACGCAGTATTTT.

The chain carries TRBV6-2 or TRBV6-3 and TRBJ2-1; 7 bases map to TRBD1. J gave up 6 bases and V 5 bases, and 10 bases lay outside the gene matches. CDR1 MNHEY and CDR2 SVGEGT come from the germline V gene. The CDR3 has 15 residues. The CDR3 is CASSHRQGLRNEQFF. DNA of the CDR3: TGTGCCAGCAGTCATCGACAGGGTTTACGCAATGAGCAGTTCTTC.

The chain is built from TRBV2 and TRBJ1-4; D remains unclear. The CDR3 covers 14 residues. CDR1 and CDR2 from the germline V gene are SNHLY and FYNNEI. V shed 4 bases and J shed 3 bases, with 9 bases lying between them. CDR3 protein: CASSAERANEKLFF. CDR3 DNA sequence: TGTGCCAGCAGTGCTGAGAGGGCTAATGAAAAACTGTTTTTT.

The chain combines TRBV9 with TRBJ2-7, with D possibly TRBD1 on 6 matching bases. CDR3 size: 15 residues. Deletions cut 0 bases from V and 4 bases from J, with 14 bases between. Germline V lookup: CDR1 SGDLS, CDR2 YYNGEE. The CDR3, as DNA: TGTGCCAGCAGCGTAGTGGCAGGGGATCGATACGAGCAGTACTTC. This encodes CASSVVAGDRYEQYF.

The chain links TRBV19 to TRBJ2-2; TRBD1 aligns across 8 bases. Trimming removed 6 bases from V and 4 bases from J; junction bases left unmatched: 4. The CDR3 runs to 14 residues. Per germline, CDR1 LNHDA and CDR2 SQIVND (reference sequence). Here the CDR3 reads CASRQGGSTGELFF. The CDR3 DNA reads TGTGCCAGTAGACAGGGGGGTAGCACCGGGGAGCTGTTTTTT.

The rearrangement links TRBV11-2 to TRBJ1-4; TRBD1 agrees at 7 bases. Germline CDR1 is SGHAT and CDR2 is FQNNGV. With 4 bases clipped from V and 8 bases from J, the junction kept 7 bases outside the gene matches. The CDR3 runs to 14 residues. CDR3 amino acids: CASSSDRSKEKLFF. CDR3 bases: TGTGCCAGCAGCTCGGACAGGAGCAAGGAAAAACTGTTTTTT.

This sequence joins TRBV30 and TRBJ1-2; 8 nucleotides match TRBD1. With V trimmed by 8 bases and J by 4 bases, 3 bases remained unmatched. The CDR3 totals 11 residues. Germline lookup yields CDR1 GTSNPN and CDR2 SVGIG (reference sequence). The CDR3 DNA is TGTGCCGCCGGACAGGGCTATGGCTACACCTTC. Protein product: CAAGQGYGYTF.

V is TRBV2 and J is TRBJ1-1; tentatively, D is TRBD1 (6 bases). Germline V gene sequence: CDR1 SNHLY, CDR2 FYNNEI. The germline V and J ends were trimmed by 5 bases and 4 bases, with 14 bases remaining between them. This CDR3 has 14 residues. The CDR3 DNA is TGTGCCAGCAGTTCAGGGGCTTTGCGCACTGAAGCTTTCTTT. Translating it yields CASSSGALRTEAFF.

The chain is built from TRBV30 and TRBJ2-5; 10 positions match TRBD2. The V and J ends lost 0 bases and 4 bases, in that order; junction bases with no gene match: 5. Germline loops: CDR1 GTSNPN, CDR2 SVGIG (reference sequence). This CDR3 has 15 residues. The CDR3 bases are TGTGCCTGGAGTGTTAGCGGGGGGATTCTAGAGACCCAGTACTTC. Translating gives CAWSVSGGILETQYF.

This clone was seen once. The chain carries TRBV5-1 and TRBJ2-3, with D maybe TRBD2 (6 bases). The V gene's germline CDR1 is SGHRS and CDR2 YFSETQ. Trimming removed 6 bases at V and 0 bases at J, with 8 bases between. The CDR3 consists of 13 residues. The CDR3 nucleotides read TGCGCCAGCATGGCGGGGAGCACAGATACGCAGTATTTT. This gives the protein CASMAGSTDTQYF. The entire variable domain, with the rest obtained from reference TRBV5-1 and TRBJ2-3, is as follows: KAGVTQTPRYLIKTRGQQVTLSCSPISGHRSVSWYQQTPGQGLQFLFEYFSETQRNKGNFPGRFSGRQFSNSRSEMNVSTLELGDSALYLCASMAGSTDTQYFGPGTRLTVL.

The gene calls are TRBV5-5 and TRBJ1-5; D is perhaps TRBD1 (5 bases). This CDR3 comprises 13 residues. In germline, CDR1 is SGHKS, CDR2 YYEKEE (reference sequence). Trimming took off 4 bases at V and 6 bases at J, with 11 bases between the two ends. The CDR3 loop reads CASSLGAGQPQHF. CDR3 DNA: TGTGCCAGCAGCCTAGGGGCTGGTCAGCCCCAGCATTTT.

This chain connects TRBV12-5 to TRBJ2-2; D not certain. Germline lookup yields CDR1 LGHNT and CDR2 FRNRAP. V was cut by 7 bases and J by 3 bases, with 6 bases left in between. The CDR3 is 12 amino acids. CDR3 residues: CASAPYTGELFF. The CDR3 nucleotides are TGTGCTAGTGCCCCTTACACCGGGGAGCTGTTTTTT.

The genes are TRBV9 and TRBJ2-7; 10 bases are shared with TRBD2. Germline values: CDR1 SGDLS, CDR2 YYNGEE. After removal of 4 bases from V and 4 bases from J, the junction contained 5 bases not matched to a gene. There are 14 residues in the CDR3. CDR3 residues: CASSLGSGGYEQYF. The CDR3 bases are TGTGCCAGCAGCCTCGGTAGCGGGGGGTACGAGCAGTACTTC.

This clone was detected a few times. This rearrangement joins TRBV20-1 to TRBJ1-5; no firm D call. CDR1 is DFQATT and CDR2 is SNEGSKA in the germline V gene (reference sequence). This CDR3 has 11 amino acids. Here the CDR3 reads CSPHSNQPQHF. Written as DNA, the CDR3 is TGCAGCCCCCATAGCAATCAGCCCCAGCATTTT.

This chain uses TRBV19 with TRBJ2-7; 12 bases align to TRBD2. Germline CDR1 and CDR2: LNHDA and SQIVND (reference sequence). V shed 7 bases, J shed 5 bases, and the junction held 6 bases outside the gene matches. The CDR3 contains 14 residues. The CDR3 reads CASNPSGGAHEQYF. CDR3 sequence (DNA): TGTGCCAGTAACCCTAGCGGGGGGGCCCACGAGCAGTACTTC.

The chain combines TRBV5-6 with TRBJ2-5, with D possibly being TRBD2 (5 bases). This CDR3 is 14 amino acids long. Looked up from germline, CDR1 is SGHDT and CDR2 is YYEEEE. Trimming pared 4 bases from V and 1 base from J, leaving 11 bases between. CDR3 region: CASSPPGIQETQYF. CDR3 nucleotide sequence: TGTGCCAGCAGCCCCCCGGGGATCCAAGAGACCCAGTACTTC.

The V gene is TRBV5-4, the J gene TRBJ1-1; tentatively, D is TRBD1 (6 bases). The CDR3 is 14 residues long. Per the germline V gene, CDR1 is SGHNT and CDR2 is YYREEE (reference sequence). The V gene lost 2 bases and the J gene lost 3 bases, with 11 bases spanning the gap. CDR3: CASSLGTSDTEAFF. The CDR3, as DNA: TGTGCCAGCAGCTTAGGGACAAGCGACACTGAAGCTTTCTTT.